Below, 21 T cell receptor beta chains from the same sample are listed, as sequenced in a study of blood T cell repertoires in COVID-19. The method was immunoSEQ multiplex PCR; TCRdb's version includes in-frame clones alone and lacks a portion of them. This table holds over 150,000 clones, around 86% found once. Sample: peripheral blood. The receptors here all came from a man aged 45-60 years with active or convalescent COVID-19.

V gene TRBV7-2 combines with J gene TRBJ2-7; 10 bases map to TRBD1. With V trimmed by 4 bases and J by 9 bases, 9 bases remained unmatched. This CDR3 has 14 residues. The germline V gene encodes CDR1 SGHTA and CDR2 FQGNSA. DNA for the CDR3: TGTGCCAGCAGCTACAGTTTGGGACAGGGGACGCAGTACTTC. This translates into CASSYSLGQGTQYF.

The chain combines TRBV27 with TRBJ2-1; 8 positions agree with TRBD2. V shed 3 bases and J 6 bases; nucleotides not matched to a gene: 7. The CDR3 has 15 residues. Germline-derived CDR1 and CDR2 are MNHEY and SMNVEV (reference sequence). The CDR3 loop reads CASSFQPGTSNEQFF. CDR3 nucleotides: TGTGCCAGCAGTTTTCAACCCGGGACTAGCAATGAGCAGTTCTTC.

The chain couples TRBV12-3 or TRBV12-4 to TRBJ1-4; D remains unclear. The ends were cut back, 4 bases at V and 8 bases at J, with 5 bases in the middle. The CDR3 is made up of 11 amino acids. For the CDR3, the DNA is TGTGCCAGCAGTTCAGAAGAAAAACTGTTTTTT. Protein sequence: CASSSEEKLFF.

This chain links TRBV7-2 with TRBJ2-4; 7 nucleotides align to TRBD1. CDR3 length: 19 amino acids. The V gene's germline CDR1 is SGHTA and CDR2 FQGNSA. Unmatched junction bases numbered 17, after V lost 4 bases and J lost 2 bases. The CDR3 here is CASSWTTGPSLGTKNIQYF. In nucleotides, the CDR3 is TGTGCCAGCAGCTGGACGACAGGGCCGAGTCTGGGAACCAAAAACATTCAGTACTTC.

The CDR3 coding sequence is TGCAGTGCTAATCTTAACTATGGCTACACCTTC. Its protein product is CSANLNYGYTF. The J gene is TRBJ1-2, the V gene TRBV20-1; no clear D gene. Per the germline V gene, CDR1 is DFQATT and CDR2 is SNEGSKA (reference sequence). This CDR3 is 11 amino acids long. V lost 4 bases to trimming and J lost 1 base, with 4 bases between them.

The CDR3 sequence: CASSSSGGASYNEQFF. The CDR3 region has the DNA TGTGCCAGCAGCTCTAGCGGGGGGGCATCCTACAATGAGCAGTTCTTC. The chain has TRBV7-2 and TRBJ2-1; 12 bases match TRBD2. Per germline, CDR1 SGHTA and CDR2 FQGNSA. The CDR3 consists of 16 residues. V was pared by 4 bases and J by 1 base, with 2 bases of the junction left unmatched.

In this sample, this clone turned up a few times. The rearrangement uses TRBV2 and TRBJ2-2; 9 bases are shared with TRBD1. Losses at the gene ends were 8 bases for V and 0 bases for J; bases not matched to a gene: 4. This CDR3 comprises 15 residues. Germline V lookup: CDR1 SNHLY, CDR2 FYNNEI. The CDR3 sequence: CASVRDRANTGELFF. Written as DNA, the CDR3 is TGTGCCAGCGTAAGGGACAGGGCGAACACCGGGGAGCTGTTTTTT. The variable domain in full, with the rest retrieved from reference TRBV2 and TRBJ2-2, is EPEVTQTPSHQVTQMGQEVILRCVPISNHLYFYWYRQILGQKVEFLVSFYNNEISEKSEIFDDQFSVERPDGSNFTLKIRSTKLEDSAMYFCASVRDRANTGELFFGEGSRLTVL.

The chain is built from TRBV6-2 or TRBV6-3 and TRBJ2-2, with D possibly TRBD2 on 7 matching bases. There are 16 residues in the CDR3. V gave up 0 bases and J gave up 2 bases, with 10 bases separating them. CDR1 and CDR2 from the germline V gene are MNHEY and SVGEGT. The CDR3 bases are TGTGCCAGCAGTTACTCGGCGGGGGCCAACACCGGGGAGCTGTTTTTT. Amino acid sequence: CASSYSAGANTGELFF.

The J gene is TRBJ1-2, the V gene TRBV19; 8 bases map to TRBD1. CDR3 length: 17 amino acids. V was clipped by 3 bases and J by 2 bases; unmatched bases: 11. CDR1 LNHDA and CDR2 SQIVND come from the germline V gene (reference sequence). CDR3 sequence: CASSIGAGGASNYGYTF. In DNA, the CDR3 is TGTGCCAGTAGTATCGGGGCAGGGGGCGCGTCGAACTATGGCTACACCTTC.

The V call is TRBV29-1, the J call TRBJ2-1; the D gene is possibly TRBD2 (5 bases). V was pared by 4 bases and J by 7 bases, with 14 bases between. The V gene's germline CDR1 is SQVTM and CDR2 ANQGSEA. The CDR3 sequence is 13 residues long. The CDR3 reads CSVVWHRGNEQFF. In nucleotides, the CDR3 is TGCAGCGTTGTATGGCATCGAGGGAATGAGCAGTTCTTC.

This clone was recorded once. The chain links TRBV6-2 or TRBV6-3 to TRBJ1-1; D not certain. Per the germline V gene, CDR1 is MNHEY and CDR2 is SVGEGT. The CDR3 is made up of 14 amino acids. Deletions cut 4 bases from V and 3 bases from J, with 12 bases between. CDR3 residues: CASSWQLQDTEAFF. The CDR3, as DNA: TGTGCCAGCAGTTGGCAGCTGCAGGACACTGAAGCTTTCTTT.

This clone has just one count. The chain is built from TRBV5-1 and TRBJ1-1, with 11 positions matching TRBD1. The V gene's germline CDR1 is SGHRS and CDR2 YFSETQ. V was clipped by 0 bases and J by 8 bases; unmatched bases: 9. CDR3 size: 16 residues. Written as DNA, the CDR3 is TGCGCCAGCAGCTTGGCCAACCCGGGACAGGGGGGCGAAGCTTTCTTT. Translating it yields CASSLANPGQGGEAFF.

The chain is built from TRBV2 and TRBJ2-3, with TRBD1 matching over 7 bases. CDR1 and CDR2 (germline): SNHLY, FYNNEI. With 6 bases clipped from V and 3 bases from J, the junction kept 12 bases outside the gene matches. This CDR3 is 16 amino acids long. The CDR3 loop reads CASSGPIDRVTDTQYF. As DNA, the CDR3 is TGTGCCAGCAGCGGTCCGATCGACAGGGTGACAGATACGCAGTATTTT.

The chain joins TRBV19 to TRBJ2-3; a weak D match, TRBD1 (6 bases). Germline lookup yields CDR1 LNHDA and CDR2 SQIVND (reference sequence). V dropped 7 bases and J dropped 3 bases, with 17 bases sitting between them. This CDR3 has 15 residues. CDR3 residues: CASTPGTLGTDTQYF. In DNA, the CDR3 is TGTGCCAGTACCCCAGGGACACTCGGGACAGATACGCAGTATTTT.

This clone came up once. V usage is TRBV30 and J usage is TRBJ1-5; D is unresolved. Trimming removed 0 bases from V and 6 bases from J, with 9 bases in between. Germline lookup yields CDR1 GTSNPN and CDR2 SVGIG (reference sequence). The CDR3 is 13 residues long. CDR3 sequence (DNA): TGTGCCTGGAGTGTCGGAGATCTTCAGCCCCAGCATTTT. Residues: CAWSVGDLQPQHF.

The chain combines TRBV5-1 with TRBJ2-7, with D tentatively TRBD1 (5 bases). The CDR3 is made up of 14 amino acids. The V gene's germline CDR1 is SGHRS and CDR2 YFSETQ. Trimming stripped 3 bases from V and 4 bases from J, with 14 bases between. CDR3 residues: CASSYPDTKYEQYF. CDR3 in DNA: TGCGCCAGCAGCTACCCGGACACGAAATACGAGCAGTACTTC.

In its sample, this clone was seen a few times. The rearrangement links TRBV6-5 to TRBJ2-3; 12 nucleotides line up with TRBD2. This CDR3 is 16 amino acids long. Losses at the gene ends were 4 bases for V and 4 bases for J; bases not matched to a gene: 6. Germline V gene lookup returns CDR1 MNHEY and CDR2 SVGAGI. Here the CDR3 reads CASSSLAGGGADTQYF. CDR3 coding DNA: TGTGCCAGCAGTTCCCTAGCGGGAGGGGGGGCAGATACGCAGTATTTT.

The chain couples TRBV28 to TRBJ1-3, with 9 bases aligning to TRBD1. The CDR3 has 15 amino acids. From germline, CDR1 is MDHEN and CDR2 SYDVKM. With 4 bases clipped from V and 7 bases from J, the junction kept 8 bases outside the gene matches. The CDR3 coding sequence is TGTGCCAGCAGTTCTATCGGGACAGGGAGGAACACCATATATTTT. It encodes CASSSIGTGRNTIYF.

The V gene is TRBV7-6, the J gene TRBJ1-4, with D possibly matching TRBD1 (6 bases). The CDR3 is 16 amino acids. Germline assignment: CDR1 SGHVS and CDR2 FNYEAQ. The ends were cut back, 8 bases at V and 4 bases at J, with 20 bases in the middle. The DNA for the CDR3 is TGTGCCAGCTCAAGGGGAGGGGGGGTCGGTAATGAAAAACTGTTTTTT. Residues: CASSRGGGVGNEKLFF.

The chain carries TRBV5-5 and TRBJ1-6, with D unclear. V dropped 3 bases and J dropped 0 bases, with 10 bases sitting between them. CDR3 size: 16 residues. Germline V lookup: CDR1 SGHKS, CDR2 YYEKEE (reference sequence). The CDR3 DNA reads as TGTGCCAGCAGCTGGAGGGAATCCTCCTATAATTCACCCCTCCACTTT. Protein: CASSWRESSYNSPLHF.

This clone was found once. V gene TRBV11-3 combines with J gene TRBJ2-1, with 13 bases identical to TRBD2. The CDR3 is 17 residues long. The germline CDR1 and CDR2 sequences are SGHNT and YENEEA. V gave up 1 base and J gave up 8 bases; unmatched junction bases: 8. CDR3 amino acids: CASSLGATSGGEDEQFF. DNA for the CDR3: TGTGCCAGCAGCTTAGGGGCAACTAGCGGGGGGGAGGATGAGCAGTTCTTC.